This TCR beta chain was obtained from a study of Graves' ophthalmopathy and Graves' hyperthyroidism. Patients were excluded if they had other autoimmune diseases or uncontrolled infections, and likewise if pregnancy or lactation applied. Orbital computed tomography, thyroid ultrasound, TRAb, serum thyroxine and clinical symptoms formed the basis of diagnosis. In this sample, this clonotype turned up many times. Its specificity is not known. Using RNA transcripts, the TCR beta CDR3 regions were amplified. An initial RT-PCR round employing HTBI primers preceded a second-round multiplex PCR. MiXCR was run by TCRdb on the multiplex PCR reads, yielding one entry per CDR3 protein. The sample lists hundreds of thousands of distinct CDR3 sequences; over 40% were seen once. The germline V gene encodes CDR1 SQVTM and CDR2 ANQGSEA. This CDR3 is 13 amino acids long. Trimming took off 4 bases at V and 2 bases at J, with 12 bases between the two ends.

Regarding the study as a whole: Blood was where most expanded thyroid clonotypes above 0.001 frequency also turned up. It was with around 67% sensitivity and around 72% specificity that the model predicted ophthalmopathy progression.

The V call is TRBV29-1, the J call TRBJ2-7, with D maybe TRBD1 (6 bases). What was sequenced was peripheral blood. This receptor was obtained from an adult man with Graves' ophthalmopathy. This chain's CDR3 is CSVGAGATYEQYF. DNA of the CDR3: TGCAGCGTTGGGGCAGGGGCGACCTACGAGCAGTACTTC.